These T cell receptor beta chains were read from a single sample in a study of CD8+ T cells in alopecia areata. The table came from immunoSEQ multiplex PCR; TCRdb's copy has only in-frame clones and leaves some out. The table records 110,000 to 150,000 clones, roughly 54% of them present only once. Sample: CD8+ T cells sorted from blood, taken at week 4, from a patient treated with tofacitinib. Receptors originate from a human donor with alopecia areata. Both conserved end residues are part of each CDR3. The order of the fields is V gene, D gene, clone size, J gene, CDR3 protein, CDR3 DNA. A D gene is named only where the DNA matches it firmly. Only some rows state a clone size, as once, few, many or a class for expanded clones.

V gene: TRBV2
D gene: NA
clone size: few
J gene: TRBJ2-7
CDR3 protein: CASSDTYEQYF
CDR3 DNA: TGTGCCAGCAGTGACACTTACGAGCAGTACTTC

V gene: TRBV5-1
D gene: TRBD1
clone size: NA
J gene: TRBJ2-2
CDR3 protein: CASSITGTANTGELFF
CDR3 DNA: TGCGCCAGCAGCATCACCGGGACAGCGAACACCGGGGAGCTGTTTTTT

V gene: TRBV27
D gene: TRBD1
clone size: medium-sized
J gene: TRBJ2-2
CDR3 protein: CASSLSAGGLTGELFF
CDR3 DNA: TGTGCCAGCAGTTTATCGGCAGGGGGCCTCACCGGGGAGCTGTTTTTT

V gene: TRBV5-6
D gene: NA
clone size: NA
J gene: TRBJ1-5
CDR3 protein: CASSFGGVGQPQHF
CDR3 DNA: TGTGCCAGCAGCTTTGGAGGGGTCGGTCAGCCCCAGCATTTT

V gene: TRBV13
D gene: TRBD1
clone size: NA
J gene: TRBJ1-2
CDR3 protein: CASSFALAPRDRGVYGYTF
CDR3 DNA: TGTGCCAGCAGCTTCGCACTCGCCCCTAGGGACAGGGGGGTCTATGGCTACACCTTC

V gene: TRBV29-1
D gene: TRBD1
clone size: NA
J gene: TRBJ2-7
CDR3 protein: CSVRDRGSGEQYF
CDR3 DNA: TGCAGCGTTAGGGACAGGGGCTCGGGGGAGCAGTACTTC

V gene: TRBV11-2
D gene: NA
clone size: few
J gene: TRBJ2-1
CDR3 protein: CASSLGYNEQFF
CDR3 DNA: TGTGCCAGCAGCTTGGGGTACAATGAGCAGTTCTTC

V gene: TRBV4-1
D gene: TRBD2
clone size: few
J gene: TRBJ2-7
CDR3 protein: CASSQGTSLGEQYF
CDR3 DNA: TGCGCCAGCAGCCAAGGGACTAGTCTGGGGGAGCAGTACTTC

V gene: TRBV7-9
D gene: NA
clone size: NA
J gene: TRBJ1-2
CDR3 protein: CASSFGEHYGYTF
CDR3 DNA: TGTGCCAGCAGCTTCGGGGAACACTATGGCTACACCTTC

V gene: TRBV4-1
D gene: TRBD1
clone size: NA
J gene: TRBJ2-7
CDR3 protein: CASSLLGTAEQYF
CDR3 DNA: TGCGCCAGCAGCCTATTGGGGACAGCCGAGCAGTACTTC

V gene: TRBV4-1
D gene: TRBD1
clone size: NA
J gene: TRBJ1-6
CDR3 protein: CASSQSQGAGNSPLHF
CDR3 DNA: TGTGCCAGCAGCCAATCCCAGGGGGCGGGTAATTCACCCCTCCACTTT

V gene: TRBV5-6
D gene: NA
clone size: NA
J gene: TRBJ2-1
CDR3 protein: CASSSFDNEQFF
CDR3 DNA: TGTGCCAGCAGTTCGTTTGACAATGAGCAGTTCTTC

V gene: TRBV6-4
D gene: NA
clone size: medium-sized
J gene: TRBJ2-1
CDR3 protein: CASSSGELNEQFF
CDR3 DNA: TGTGCCAGCTCGTCTGGGGAGTTGAATGAGCAGTTCTTC

V gene: TRBV30
D gene: NA
clone size: NA
J gene: TRBJ2-3
CDR3 protein: CAWSEARDSLITDTQYF
CDR3 DNA: TGTGCCTGGAGCGAAGCGCGGGACAGCCTGATCACAGATACGCAGTATTTT

V gene: TRBV30
D gene: NA
clone size: NA
J gene: TRBJ1-1
CDR3 protein: CAWSPGVAEAFF
CDR3 DNA: TGTGCCTGGAGTCCAGGGGTCGCTGAAGCTTTCTTT

V gene: TRBV29-1
D gene: NA
clone size: NA
J gene: TRBJ1-2
CDR3 protein: CSVDPGVDYGYTF
CDR3 DNA: TGCAGCGTTGATCCAGGGGTAGACTATGGCTACACCTTC

V gene: TRBV6-5
D gene: NA
clone size: NA
J gene: TRBJ1-2
CDR3 protein: CASSSSYGYTF
CDR3 DNA: TGTGCCAGCAGTTCCTCCTATGGCTACACCTTC

V gene: TRBV6-5
D gene: NA
clone size: NA
J gene: TRBJ1-6
CDR3 protein: CASSYSIREYSPLHF
CDR3 DNA: TGTGCCAGCAGTTACTCGATTAGGGAGTATTCACCCCTCCACTTT

V gene: TRBV19
D gene: NA
clone size: NA
J gene: TRBJ2-7
CDR3 protein: CASSMGYGGEPYEQYF
CDR3 DNA: TGTGCCAGTAGTATGGGATATGGCGGGGAGCCCTACGAGCAGTACTTC

V gene: TRBV4-1
D gene: NA
clone size: NA
J gene: TRBJ1-1
CDR3 protein: CASSQVRSGLTEAFF
CDR3 DNA: TGCGCCAGCAGCCAAGTACGGTCGGGGTTGACTGAAGCTTTCTTT

V gene: TRBV19
D gene: NA
clone size: NA
J gene: TRBJ2-1
CDR3 protein: CASSIYGDSEQFF
CDR3 DNA: TGTGCCAGTAGTATTTACGGGGATAGTGAGCAGTTCTTC

V gene: TRBV7-9
D gene: NA
clone size: few
J gene: TRBJ2-5
CDR3 protein: CASTDTGRTQYF
CDR3 DNA: TGTGCCAGCACAGACACGGGGAGAACCCAGTACTTC

V gene: TRBV13
D gene: TRBD1
clone size: NA
J gene: TRBJ2-3
CDR3 protein: CASSPGGQATDTQYF
CDR3 DNA: TGTGCCAGCAGCCCAGGGGGCCAAGCGACAGATACGCAGTATTTT

V gene: TRBV10-2
D gene: NA
clone size: NA
J gene: TRBJ2-5
CDR3 protein: CASSESTEWARQQETQYF
CDR3 DNA: TGCGCCAGCAGTGAGTCGACGGAATGGGCCAGGCAGCAAGAGACCCAGTACTTC

V gene: TRBV11-2
D gene: TRBD1
clone size: NA
J gene: TRBJ2-5
CDR3 protein: CASSLSQGGRETQYF
CDR3 DNA: TGTGCCAGCAGCTTATCCCAAGGGGGCCGGGAGACCCAGTACTTC

V gene: TRBV6-1
D gene: TRBD1
clone size: NA
J gene: TRBJ1-6
CDR3 protein: CASSGQGDNSPLHF
CDR3 DNA: TGTGCCAGCAGCGGACAGGGCGACAATTCACCCCTCCACTTT

V gene: TRBV14
D gene: TRBD1
clone size: few
J gene: TRBJ2-5
CDR3 protein: CASSQEWTGQETQYF
CDR3 DNA: TGTGCCAGCAGCCAAGAGTGGACAGGGCAAGAGACCCAGTACTTC

V gene: TRBV30
D gene: NA
clone size: few
J gene: TRBJ1-1
CDR3 protein: CAWSADRNTEAFF
CDR3 DNA: TGTGCCTGGAGCGCGGACAGGAACACTGAAGCTTTCTTT

V gene: TRBV5-5
D gene: TRBD1
clone size: NA
J gene: TRBJ2-7
CDR3 protein: CASMGQTYEQYF
CDR3 DNA: TGTGCCAGCATGGGACAGACCTACGAGCAGTACTTC

V gene: TRBV4-2
D gene: NA
clone size: NA
J gene: TRBJ2-1
CDR3 protein: CASSQGGYEQFF
CDR3 DNA: TGTGCCAGCAGCCAAGGGGGGTATGAGCAGTTCTTC

V gene: TRBV9
D gene: NA
clone size: NA
J gene: TRBJ1-1
CDR3 protein: CASSVHRGSGRTEAFF
CDR3 DNA: TGTGCCAGCAGCGTCCATCGTGGGTCCGGGCGGACTGAAGCTTTCTTT

V gene: TRBV30
D gene: NA
clone size: NA
J gene: TRBJ2-1
CDR3 protein: CAWSVEGPRDNEQFF
CDR3 DNA: TGTGCCTGGAGTGTGGAGGGCCCCAGGGACAATGAGCAGTTCTTC

V gene: TRBV12-5
D gene: NA
clone size: NA
J gene: TRBJ2-5
CDR3 protein: CASGSGYQETQYF
CDR3 DNA: TGTGCTAGTGGTTCCGGATACCAAGAGACCCAGTACTTC

V gene: TRBV10-3
D gene: NA
clone size: few
J gene: TRBJ2-5
CDR3 protein: CAISVPRGANQETQYF
CDR3 DNA: TGTGCCATCAGTGTTCCCAGGGGGGCCAACCAAGAGACCCAGTACTTC

V gene: TRBV15
D gene: NA
clone size: NA
J gene: TRBJ2-3
CDR3 protein: CATSRDSLRVEDTQYF
CDR3 DNA: TGTGCCACCAGCAGAGATTCCCTTAGGGTAGAAGATACGCAGTATTTT

V gene: TRBV5-1
D gene: NA
clone size: NA
J gene: TRBJ1-1
CDR3 protein: CASSFGTQNTEAFF
CDR3 DNA: TGCGCCAGCAGCTTCGGGACACAGAACACTGAAGCTTTCTTT

V gene: TRBV30
D gene: NA
clone size: NA
J gene: TRBJ2-7
CDR3 protein: CAWRGYGARSGGSYEQYF
CDR3 DNA: TGTGCCTGGAGGGGTTACGGGGCCAGGTCCGGGGGCTCCTACGAGCAGTACTTC

V gene: TRBV7-9
D gene: NA
clone size: NA
J gene: TRBJ1-6
CDR3 protein: CASRRGTNSPLHF
CDR3 DNA: TGTGCCAGCCGCCGGGGTACTAATTCACCCCTCCACTTT

V gene: TRBV7-3
D gene: NA
clone size: NA
J gene: TRBJ2-1
CDR3 protein: CASSPGDISSYNEQFF
CDR3 DNA: TGTGCCAGCAGCCCCGGGGATATAAGCTCCTACAATGAGCAGTTCTTC

V gene: TRBV5-1
D gene: NA
clone size: NA
J gene: TRBJ1-3
CDR3 protein: CASSLEGYGNTIYF
CDR3 DNA: TGCGCCAGCAGCTTGGAAGGGTATGGAAACACCATATATTTT

V gene: TRBV6-4
D gene: TRBD1
clone size: many
J gene: TRBJ2-2
CDR3 protein: CASSAGTGGTGELFF
CDR3 DNA: TGTGCCAGCAGTGCCGGGACAGGGGGCACCGGGGAGCTGTTTTTT

V gene: TRBV6-5
D gene: NA
clone size: NA
J gene: TRBJ1-1
CDR3 protein: CASRLAGSVNTEAFF
CDR3 DNA: TGTGCCAGCAGGCTCGCCGGGAGCGTGAACACTGAAGCTTTCTTT

V gene: TRBV9
D gene: NA
clone size: few
J gene: TRBJ2-3
CDR3 protein: CASSTGSTDTQYF
CDR3 DNA: TGTGCCAGCAGTACGGGAAGCACAGATACGCAGTATTTT

V gene: TRBV23-1
D gene: NA
clone size: NA
J gene: TRBJ2-3
CDR3 protein: CASSLGLPTDTQYF
CDR3 DNA: TGCGCCAGCAGTCTTGGACTACCCACAGATACGCAGTATTTT

V gene: TRBV18
D gene: TRBD1
clone size: NA
J gene: TRBJ1-2
CDR3 protein: CASSPTRGTGNYGYTF
CDR3 DNA: TGTGCCAGCTCACCAACAAGAGGGACAGGCAACTATGGCTACACCTTC

V gene: TRBV10-3
D gene: NA
clone size: NA
J gene: TRBJ1-2
CDR3 protein: CAISEGSLGYTF
CDR3 DNA: TGTGCCATCAGTGAAGGGTCCCTGGGCTACACCTTC

V gene: TRBV30
D gene: NA
clone size: NA
J gene: TRBJ2-7
CDR3 protein: CAWSAGTYEQYF
CDR3 DNA: TGTGCCTGGAGTGCCGGGACCTACGAGCAGTACTTC

V gene: TRBV30
D gene: NA
clone size: NA
J gene: TRBJ1-1
CDR3 protein: CAWGEGSHTEAFF
CDR3 DNA: TGTGCCTGGGGGGAAGGGTCCCACACTGAAGCTTTCTTT

V gene: TRBV7-8
D gene: NA
clone size: once
J gene: TRBJ2-3
CDR3 protein: CASSLAVPADPQYF
CDR3 DNA: TGTGCCAGCAGCTTAGCCGTTCCGGCGGACCCGCAGTATTTT

V gene: TRBV5-5
D gene: NA
clone size: few
J gene: TRBJ1-5
CDR3 protein: CASSQEPGINQPQHF
CDR3 DNA: TGTGCCAGCAGCCAAGAGCCAGGGATCAATCAGCCCCAGCATTTT

V gene: TRBV9
D gene: TRBD1
clone size: NA
J gene: TRBJ1-6
CDR3 protein: CASSIGQGSSPLHF
CDR3 DNA: TGTGCCAGCAGCATCGGACAGGGAAGTTCGCCCCTCCACTTT

V gene: TRBV5-6
D gene: NA
clone size: few
J gene: TRBJ2-1
CDR3 protein: CASSSDTGHEQFF
CDR3 DNA: TGTGCCAGCAGCTCCGACACGGGCCATGAGCAGTTCTTC